Following are 16 T cell receptor beta chains from one sample sequenced in a study of T cell responses to AZD1222 COVID-19 vaccine. The table came from immunoSEQ multiplex PCR; TCRdb's copy has only in-frame clones and leaves some out. Of 90,000 to 150,000 clones in the sample, roughly 87% were seen once. The source was peripheral blood, collected 28 days after the second AZD1222 dose. These receptor sequences come from an adult who received the AZD1222 COVID-19 vaccine.

As DNA, the CDR3 is TGTGCCTGGAGGTCGATCTGGGGCGAGGAGGGCTACACCTTC. Protein: CAWRSIWGEEGYTF. The V gene is TRBV30, the J gene TRBJ1-2, with D possibly TRBD1 on 5 matching bases. V lost 3 bases and J lost 8, with 19 bases in between. This CDR3 contains 14 residues. CDR1 is GTSNPN, CDR2 SVGIG, per germline (reference sequence). Full variable domain (outside the CDR3, taken from reference TRBV30 and TRBJ1-2): SQTIHQWPATLVQPVGSPLSLECTVEGTSNPNLYWYRQAAGRGLQLLFYSVGIGQISSEVPQNLSASRPQDRQFILSSKKLLLSDSGFYLCAWRSIWGEEGYTFGSGTRLTVV.

This chain links TRBV6-5 with TRBJ2-1; possible D gene TRBD1, 5 bases. CDR1 MNHEY and CDR2 SVGAGI come from the germline V gene. The V and J ends lost 4 bases and 0 bases respectively, with 13 bases between them. The length of the CDR3 is 16 residues. The CDR3, as DNA: TGTGCCAGCAGTTCAGCAGGGATGTACTCCTACAATGAGCAGTTCTTC. Its translation: CASSSAGMYSYNEQFF.

In this sample, this clone turned up a few times. The CDR3 nucleotides read TGTGCCAGCAGTCGCGCCAGCTCCTACGAGCAGTACTTC. Its translation is CASSRASSYEQYF. The chain carries TRBV25-1 and TRBJ2-7, with D unclear. CDR1 is MGHDK, CDR2 SYGVNS, per germline. Trimming cost V 5 bases and J 0 bases, with 8 bases left between them. The CDR3 totals 13 residues.

This clone was recorded only once. The chain carries TRBV10-2 and TRBJ2-5, with D perhaps given as TRBD1 or TRBD2 (5 bases each). Looked up from germline, CDR1 is WSHSY and CDR2 is SAAADI. CDR3 length: 13 residues. The V end was cut by 2 bases, the J end by 7 bases, with 11 bases between. CDR3 nucleotide sequence: TGCGCCAGCAGTGAGGAGGGCAGGGCGACCCAGTACTTC. Its protein is CASSEEGRATQYF.

The rearrangement uses TRBV11-3 and TRBJ2-2; no clear D gene. CDR1 SGHNT and CDR2 YENEEA come from the germline V gene. Trimming left V 5 bases short and J 2 bases short, with 3 bases between. This CDR3 is 12 amino acids long. The CDR3 here is CASSLNTGELFF. In nucleotides, the CDR3 is TGTGCCAGCAGCCTAAACACCGGGGAGCTGTTTTTT.

This rearrangement joins TRBV10-1 to TRBJ1-6, with 8 bases aligning to TRBD1. V shed 6 bases, J shed 10 bases, and the junction held 11 bases outside the gene matches. Germline CDR1 WNHNN, CDR2 SYGVQD (reference sequence). The CDR3 covers 15 residues. Here the CDR3 reads CASSPGTGGWSPLHF. The CDR3 coding sequence is TGCGCCAGCAGCCCGGGGACAGGTGGTTGGTCACCCCTCCACTTT.

V and J are TRBV2 and TRBJ2-3, with 9 bases lining up with TRBD2. The germline V gene encodes CDR1 SNHLY and CDR2 FYNNEI. This CDR3 is 15 amino acids long. V lost 9 bases and J lost 0; bases outside the gene matches: 7. Here the CDR3 reads CASRIGLASTDTQYF. CDR3 coding DNA: TGTGCCAGTCGTATCGGACTAGCGAGCACAGATACGCAGTATTTT.

V usage is TRBV19 and J usage is TRBJ1-5, with 8 bases aligning to TRBD1. The CDR3 length is 16 residues. CDR1 and CDR2 from the germline V gene are LNHDA and SQIVND (reference sequence). The ends lost 0 bases at V and 6 bases at J; junction bases unmatched: 7. The CDR3 DNA follows: TGTGCCAGTAGTATAGAACCGGGACAGGCGGGTCAGCCCCAGCATTTT. It specifies CASSIEPGQAGQPQHF.

V gene TRBV6-5 combines with J gene TRBJ1-6; D ambiguous. CDR1 is MNHEY and CDR2 is SVGAGI in the germline V gene. The length of the CDR3 is 14 residues. V was shortened by 2 bases and J by 3 bases, with 5 bases between the two germline ends. The CDR3 region is CASSYRGYNSPLHF. DNA for the CDR3: TGTGCCAGCAGTTACCGGGGCTATAATTCACCCCTCCACTTT.

This clone was observed a single time. The V and J genes are TRBV30 and TRBJ2-7; no clear D gene. Germline CDR1 and CDR2: GTSNPN and SVGIG (reference sequence). The CDR3 sequence is 11 residues long. V dropped 3 bases and J dropped 3 bases, with 6 bases sitting between them. The CDR3 DNA sequence: TGTGCCTGGAGGACATTCTACGAGCAGTACTTC. Translating gives CAWRTFYEQYF.

This chain links TRBV7-6 with TRBJ1-2; TRBD1 might be the D (5 bases). CDR1 and CDR2 (germline): SGHVS, FNYEAQ. The CDR3 runs to 14 residues. Trimming took 2 bases from V and 10 from J, leaving 17 bases between them. The CDR3 protein is CASSLSGQGGVYTF. The DNA for the CDR3 is TGTGCCAGCAGCTTATCAGGGCAGGGCGGGGTCTACACCTTC.

The V call is TRBV5-1, the J call TRBJ1-6; 9 bases are shared with TRBD1. The CDR3 has 15 amino acids. V shed 0 bases and J 6 bases; nucleotides not matched to a gene: 1. Germline loops: CDR1 SGHRS, CDR2 YFSETQ. CDR3 DNA sequence: TGCGCCAGCAGCTTGGGGACAGGGGCTAATTCACCCCTCCACTTT. It encodes CASSLGTGANSPLHF.

V usage is TRBV14 and J usage is TRBJ2-1; no firm D call. Germline V gives CDR1 SGHDN, CDR2 FVKESK. The CDR3 runs 13 residues. V was trimmed by 0 bases and J by 3 bases, leaving 3 bases between them. This CDR3 is CASSQDFYNEQFF. The CDR3 DNA follows: TGTGCCAGCAGCCAAGACTTCTACAATGAGCAGTTCTTC.

The table lists this clone with a count of one. The chain combines TRBV25-1 with TRBJ2-3; perhaps TRBD1 as D (5 bases). V dropped 3 bases and J dropped 3 bases, with 7 bases sitting between them. This CDR3 comprises 13 residues. Germline loops: CDR1 MGHDK, CDR2 SYGVNS. The CDR3 is CASSDRVTDTQYF. The CDR3 DNA sequence: TGTGCCAGCAGTGACAGGGTGACAGATACGCAGTATTTT.

This chain links TRBV5-1 with TRBJ2-3; 10 bases map to TRBD2. The CDR3 has 14 amino acids. CDR1 and CDR2 from the germline V gene are SGHRS and YFSETQ. The trim removed 4 bases at V and 4 bases at J, leaving 3 bases unmatched. The CDR3 DNA sequence: TGCGCCAGCAGCGTCGGACTAGCGGCAGATACGCAGTATTTT. Protein sequence: CASSVGLAADTQYF.

About this clone: Other nucleotide sequences from this sample produce the same CDR3. V gene TRBV5-1 combines with J gene TRBJ1-1, with D unresolved. V was trimmed by 6 bases and J by 1 base, leaving 10 bases between them. The CDR3 length is 13 residues. Germline CDR1 is SGHRS and CDR2 is YFSETQ. As DNA, the CDR3 is TGCGCCAGCACCCGAGGCGGGAACACTGAAGCTTTCTTT. It is translated as CASTRGGNTEAFF.